The 11 T cell receptor beta chains in this list originate from one sample, sequenced in a study of blood T cell repertoires in COVID-19. Repertoires were generated with immunoSEQ multiplex PCR, while TCRdb's copy carries only in-frame clones and drops some. The top ten hold around 4.2% of the sample, which has 300,000 to 400,000 clones, 90% seen once. The source material was PBMCs or T cells enriched from blood (not recorded which). The receptors derive from a woman in her twenties or thirties who had been exposed to COVID-19.

The chain is built from TRBV5-5 and TRBJ1-6; D is unclear. Per the germline V gene, CDR1 is SGHKS and CDR2 is YYEKEE (reference sequence). Trimming removed 8 bases from V and 11 bases from J, with 17 bases in between. The CDR3 has 13 residues. CDR3 region: CASSDGLAPPLHF. CDR3 bases: TGTGCCAGTAGTGACGGACTGGCGCCACCCCTCCACTTT.

The V gene is TRBV19, the J gene TRBJ2-7; the match to TRBD1 covers 12 bases. This CDR3 has 14 amino acids. Unmatched junction bases numbered 3, after V lost 4 bases and J lost 5 bases. Germline CDR1 is LNHDA and CDR2 is SQIVND (reference sequence). Here the CDR3 DNA reads TGTGCCAGTAGTAAGGGGACAGGGGGCGACGAGCAGTACTTC. Encoded protein: CASSKGTGGDEQYF.

The CDR3 nucleotides are TGTGCCAGCAGTCCACTTGGGGCAGAGAAAGCTTTCTTT. This codes for CASSPLGAEKAFF. This chain uses TRBV6-5 with TRBJ1-1; D might be TRBD1 (5 bases). Germline V gene lookup returns CDR1 MNHEY and CDR2 SVGAGI. Trimming took off 5 bases at V and 9 bases at J, with 16 bases between the two ends. The CDR3 runs to 13 residues.

The chain uses TRBV9 and TRBJ1-2; 7 bases agree with TRBD1. CDR3 length: 16 amino acids. Losses at the gene ends were 0 bases for V and 4 bases for J; bases not matched to a gene: 9. Germline lookup yields CDR1 SGDLS and CDR2 YYNGEE. CDR3 in amino acids: CASSVEGDSAFYGYTF. CDR3 nucleotides: TGTGCCAGCAGCGTAGAAGGGGACAGTGCTTTCTATGGCTACACCTTC. Combining the CDR3 with reference TRBV9 and TRBJ1-2 gives the whole variable domain DSGVTQTPKHLITATGQRVTLRCSPRSGDLSVYWYQQSLDQGLQFLIQYYNGEERAKGNILERFSAQQFPDLHSELNLSSLELGDSALYFCASSVEGDSAFYGYTFGSGTRLTVV.

About this clone: Other DNA sequences in this sample translate to the same CDR3. This chain connects TRBV2 to TRBJ2-3, with 7 bases that match TRBD2. The CDR3 spans 14 residues. Germline V gives CDR1 SNHLY, CDR2 FYNNEI. The ends lost 5 bases at V and 0 bases at J; junction bases unmatched: 2. This chain's CDR3 is CASSLAGSTDTQYF. In nucleotides, the CDR3 is TGTGCCAGCAGTTTAGCGGGTAGCACAGATACGCAGTATTTT.

V and J are TRBV4-2 and TRBJ1-3; D gene ambiguous. V lost 0 bases, J lost 0 bases, and 15 bases lay in between. The CDR3 is 18 residues long. Germline V gene data show CDR1 as LGHNA and CDR2 as YNFKEQ. The CDR3 bases are TGTGCCAGCAGCCAAGATTGGGCAGGAATAGGCTCTGGAAACACCATATATTTT. Protein: CASSQDWAGIGSGNTIYF.

Here the CDR3 reads CASSLTGGTESTIYF. DNA of the CDR3: TGCGCCAGCAGCCTCACAGGGGGAACGGAGAGCACCATATATTTT. V and J are TRBV4-3 and TRBJ1-3; TRBD1 aligns across 8 bases. The germline CDR1 and CDR2 sequences are LGHNA and YSLEER. This CDR3 has 15 amino acids. The trim removed 4 bases at V and 9 bases at J, leaving 11 bases unmatched.

This clone was seen just once. CDR3 DNA: TGTGCCAGCAGCCCCGAAGGACTAGCGGGGGGCCCTGGGGATACGCAGTATTTT. Residues: CASSPEGLAGGPGDTQYF. The chain is built from TRBV3-1 (or the pseudogene TRBV3-2) and TRBJ2-3; 14 bases align to TRBD2. V trimming: 4 bases; J trimming: 6 bases; junction bases outside the gene matches: 12. The CDR3 runs to 18 residues. Germline loops: CDR1 LGHDT, CDR2 YNNKEL (reference sequence).

The chain combines TRBV7-8 with TRBJ2-2; TRBD2 is a possible D gene (5 bases). V was shortened by 4 bases and J by 3 bases, with 21 bases between the two germline ends. The CDR3 runs 18 residues. The germline CDR1 and CDR2 sequences are SGHVS and FQNEAQ. CDR3 protein: CASSSSRSTRVDTGELFF. In DNA, the CDR3 is TGTGCCAGCAGCTCCTCGCGGTCTACTAGGGTCGACACCGGGGAGCTGTTTTTT.

The V and J genes are TRBV6-5 and TRBJ2-7; 8 bases align to TRBD1. V lost 4 bases to trimming and J lost 4 bases; unmatched junction nucleotides: 12. The CDR3 has 16 residues. Per germline, CDR1 MNHEY and CDR2 SVGAGI. CDR3 bases: TGTGCCAGCAGTTTTCCTACCGGGACAGGACCTTACGAGCAGTACTTC. This codes for CASSFPTGTGPYEQYF.

The chain recombines TRBV10-3 with TRBJ1-1, with a possible D match to TRBD1 (6 bases). Germline-derived CDR1 and CDR2 are ENHRY and SYGVKD. The CDR3 covers 16 residues. Trimming pared 2 bases from V and 6 bases from J, leaving 19 bases between. The CDR3 bases are TGTGCCATCAGTGAGACGAAAACAGGGTTTTTGGCTGAAGCTTTCTTT. As protein: CAISETKTGFLAEAFF.